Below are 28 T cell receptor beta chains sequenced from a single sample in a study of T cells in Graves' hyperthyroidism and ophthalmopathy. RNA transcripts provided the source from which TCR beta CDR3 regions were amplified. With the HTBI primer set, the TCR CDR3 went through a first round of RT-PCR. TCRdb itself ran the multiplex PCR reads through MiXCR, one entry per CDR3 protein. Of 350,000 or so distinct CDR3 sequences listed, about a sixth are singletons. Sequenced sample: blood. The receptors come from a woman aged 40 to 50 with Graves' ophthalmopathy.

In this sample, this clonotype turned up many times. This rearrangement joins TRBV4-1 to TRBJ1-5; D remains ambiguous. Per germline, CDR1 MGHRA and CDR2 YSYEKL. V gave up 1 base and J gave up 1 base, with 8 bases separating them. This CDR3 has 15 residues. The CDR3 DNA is TGCGCCAGCAGCCAAGTAGGTGGGAGCAATCAGCCCCAGCATTTT. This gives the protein CASSQVGGSNQPQHF.

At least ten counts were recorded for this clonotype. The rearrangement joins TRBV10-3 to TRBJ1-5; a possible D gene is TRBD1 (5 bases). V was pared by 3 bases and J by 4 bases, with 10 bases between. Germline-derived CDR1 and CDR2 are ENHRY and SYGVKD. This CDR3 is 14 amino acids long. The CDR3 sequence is CAISEGEGNQPQHF. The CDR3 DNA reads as TGTGCCATCAGTGAAGGGGAGGGAAATCAGCCCCAGCATTTT.

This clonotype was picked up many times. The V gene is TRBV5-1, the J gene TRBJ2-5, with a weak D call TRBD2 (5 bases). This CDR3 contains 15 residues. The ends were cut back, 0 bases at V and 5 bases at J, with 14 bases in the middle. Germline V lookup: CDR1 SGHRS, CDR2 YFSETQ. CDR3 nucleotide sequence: TGCGCCAGCAGCTTGGCCGACACTCGAGGGGAGACCCAGTACTTC. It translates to CASSLADTRGETQYF.

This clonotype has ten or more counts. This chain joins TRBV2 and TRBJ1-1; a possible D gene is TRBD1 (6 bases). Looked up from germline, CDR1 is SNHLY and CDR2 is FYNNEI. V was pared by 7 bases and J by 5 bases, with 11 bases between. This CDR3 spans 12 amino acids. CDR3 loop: CASTGGGTEAFF. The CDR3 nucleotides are TGTGCCAGCACTGGGGGCGGGACTGAAGCTTTCTTT.

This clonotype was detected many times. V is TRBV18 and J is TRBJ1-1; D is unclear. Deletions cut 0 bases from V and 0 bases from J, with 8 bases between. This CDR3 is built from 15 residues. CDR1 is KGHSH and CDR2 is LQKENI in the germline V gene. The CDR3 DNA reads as TGTGCCAGCTCACCACCCTCCTGGGTGAACACTGAAGCTTTCTTT. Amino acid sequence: CASSPPSWVNTEAFF. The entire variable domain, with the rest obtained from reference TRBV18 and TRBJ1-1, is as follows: NAGVMQNPRHLVRRRGQEARLRCSPMKGHSHVYWYRQLPEEGLKFMVYLQKENIIDESGMPKERFSAEFPKEGPSILRIQQVVRGDSAAYFCASSPPSWVNTEAFFGQGTRLTVV.

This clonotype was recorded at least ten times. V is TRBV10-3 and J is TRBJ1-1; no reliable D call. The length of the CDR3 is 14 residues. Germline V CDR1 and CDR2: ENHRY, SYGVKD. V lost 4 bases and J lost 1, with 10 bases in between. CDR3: CAISVAGGNTEAFF. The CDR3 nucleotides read TGTGCCATCAGTGTGGCGGGAGGGAACACTGAAGCTTTCTTT.

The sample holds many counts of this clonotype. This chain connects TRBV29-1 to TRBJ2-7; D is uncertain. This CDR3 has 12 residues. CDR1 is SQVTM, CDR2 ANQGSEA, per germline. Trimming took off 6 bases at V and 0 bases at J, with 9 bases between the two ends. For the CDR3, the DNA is TGCAGCGTACGAGCGTTCTCCTACGAGCAGTACTTC. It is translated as CSVRAFSYEQYF.

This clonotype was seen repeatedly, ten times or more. DNA for the CDR3: TGTGCCAGCAGTTCCACCACAGGGGGCACGGAGACCCAGTACTTC. This encodes CASSSTTGGTETQYF. The chain links TRBV6-2 or TRBV6-3 to TRBJ2-5; TRBD1 matches at 9 bases. There are 15 residues in the CDR3. The V segment lost 4 bases and the J segment 5 bases; nucleotides outside the gene matches: 8. Germline V gene sequence: CDR1 MNHEY, CDR2 SVGEGT.

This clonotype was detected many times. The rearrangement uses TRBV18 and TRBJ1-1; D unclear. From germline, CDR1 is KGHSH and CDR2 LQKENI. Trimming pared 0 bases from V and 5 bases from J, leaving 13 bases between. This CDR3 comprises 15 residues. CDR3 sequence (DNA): TGTGCCAGCTCACCACCCTTCGTGCGGGAGACTGAAGCTTTCTTT. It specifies CASSPPFVRETEAFF.

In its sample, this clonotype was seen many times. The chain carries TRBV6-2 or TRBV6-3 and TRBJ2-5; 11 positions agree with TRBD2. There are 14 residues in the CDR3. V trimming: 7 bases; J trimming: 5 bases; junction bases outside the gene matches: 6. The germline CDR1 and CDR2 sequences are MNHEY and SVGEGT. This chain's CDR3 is CASTKRTSGETQYF. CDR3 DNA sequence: TGTGCCAGCACCAAGAGGACTAGCGGGGAGACCCAGTACTTC.

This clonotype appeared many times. DNA of the CDR3: TGTGCCAGCAGCTTAGCCCTAGACACCGGGGAGCTGTTTTTT. This encodes CASSLALDTGELFF. The gene calls are TRBV7-8 and TRBJ2-2; D ambiguous. Germline CDR1 reads SGHVS; CDR2 reads FQNEAQ. The CDR3 has 14 residues. Trimming left V 0 bases short and J 3 bases short, with 5 bases between. Looking up the rest from reference TRBV7-8 and TRBJ2-2 gives the full variable domain: GAGVSQSPRYKVAKRGQDVALRCDPISGHVSLFWYQQALGQGPEFLTYFQNEAQLDKSGLPSDRFFAERPEGSVSTLKIQRTQQEDSAVYLCASSLALDTGELFFGEGSRLTVL.

This chain's CDR3 is CASSFPGRSLAGELFF. In nucleotides, the CDR3 is TGTGCCAGCAGCTTCCCCGGGAGGAGTCTGGCCGGGGAGCTGTTTTTT. V usage is TRBV7-8 and J usage is TRBJ2-2; 7 bases match TRBD2. Germline trimming cut 3 bases from V and 6 bases from J; bases unmatched to any gene: 10. This CDR3 comprises 16 residues. Germline V lookup: CDR1 SGHVS, CDR2 FQNEAQ.

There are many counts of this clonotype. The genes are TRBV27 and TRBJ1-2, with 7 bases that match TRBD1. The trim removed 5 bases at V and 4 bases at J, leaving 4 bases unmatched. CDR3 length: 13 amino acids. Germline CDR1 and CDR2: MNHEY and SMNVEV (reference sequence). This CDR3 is CASSRGQFYGYTF. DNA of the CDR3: TGTGCCAGCAGTAGGGGACAGTTCTATGGCTACACCTTC.

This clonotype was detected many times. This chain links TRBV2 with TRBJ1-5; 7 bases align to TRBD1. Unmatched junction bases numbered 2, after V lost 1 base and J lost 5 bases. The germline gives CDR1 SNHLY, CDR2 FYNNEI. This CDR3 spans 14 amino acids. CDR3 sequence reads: CASSEDRGDQPQHF. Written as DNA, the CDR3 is TGTGCCAGCAGTGAAGACAGGGGAGATCAGCCCCAGCATTTT.

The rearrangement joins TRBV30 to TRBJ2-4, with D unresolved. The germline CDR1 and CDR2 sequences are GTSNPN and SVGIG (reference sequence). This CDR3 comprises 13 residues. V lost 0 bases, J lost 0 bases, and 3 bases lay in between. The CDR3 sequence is CAWSVQAKNIQYF. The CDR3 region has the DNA TGTGCCTGGAGTGTACAAGCCAAAAACATTCAGTACTTC.

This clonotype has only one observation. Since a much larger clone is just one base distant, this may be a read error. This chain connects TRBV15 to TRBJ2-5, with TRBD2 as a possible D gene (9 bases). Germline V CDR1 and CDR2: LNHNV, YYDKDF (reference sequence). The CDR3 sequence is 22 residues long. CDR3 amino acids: CATSRDQLAGDDGGPQGETPYF. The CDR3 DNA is TGTGCCACCAGCAGAGATCAATTAGCGGGAGACGACGGCGGACCACAGGGGGAGACCCCGTACTTC.

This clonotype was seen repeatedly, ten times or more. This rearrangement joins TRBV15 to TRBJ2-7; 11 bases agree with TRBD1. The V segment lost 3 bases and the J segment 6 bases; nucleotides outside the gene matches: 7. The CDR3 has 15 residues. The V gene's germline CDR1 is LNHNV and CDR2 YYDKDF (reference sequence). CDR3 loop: CATSRPGQGGFEQYF. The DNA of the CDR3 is TGTGCCACCAGCAGGCCGGGACAGGGGGGCTTCGAGCAGTACTTC.

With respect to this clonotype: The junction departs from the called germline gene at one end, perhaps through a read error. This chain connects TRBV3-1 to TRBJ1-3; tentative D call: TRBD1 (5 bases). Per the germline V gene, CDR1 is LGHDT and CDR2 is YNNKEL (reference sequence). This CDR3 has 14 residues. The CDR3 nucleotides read TGTGCCAGCCAATGGGGACCGGACGGAAACACCATATGTTTT. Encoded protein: CASQWGPDGNTICF.

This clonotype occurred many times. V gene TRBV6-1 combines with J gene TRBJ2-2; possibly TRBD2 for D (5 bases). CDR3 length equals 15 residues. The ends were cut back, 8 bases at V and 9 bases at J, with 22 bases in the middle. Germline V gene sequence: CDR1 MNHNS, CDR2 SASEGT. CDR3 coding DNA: TGTGCCAGCGGTGGGCGACTAAAAACCCACCGGGAGCTGTTTTTT. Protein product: CASGGRLKTHRELFF.

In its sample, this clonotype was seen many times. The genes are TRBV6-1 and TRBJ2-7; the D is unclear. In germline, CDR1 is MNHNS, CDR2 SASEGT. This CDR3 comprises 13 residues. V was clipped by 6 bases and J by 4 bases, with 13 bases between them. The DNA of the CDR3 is TGTGCCAGCAGCGACAATGTACGGTACGAGCAGTACTTC. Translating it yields CASSDNVRYEQYF.

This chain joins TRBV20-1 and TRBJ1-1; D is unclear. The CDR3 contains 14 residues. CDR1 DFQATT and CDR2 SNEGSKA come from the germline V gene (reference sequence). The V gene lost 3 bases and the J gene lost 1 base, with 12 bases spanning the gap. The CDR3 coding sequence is TGCAGTGCTAGCGGTGGCAGATCGAACACTGAAGCTTTCTTT. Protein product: CSASGGRSNTEAFF.

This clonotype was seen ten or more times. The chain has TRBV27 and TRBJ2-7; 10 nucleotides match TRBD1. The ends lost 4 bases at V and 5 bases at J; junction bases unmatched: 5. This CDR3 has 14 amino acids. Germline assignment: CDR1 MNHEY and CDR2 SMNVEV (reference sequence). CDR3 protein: CASSWDRGGNEQYF. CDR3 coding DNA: TGTGCCAGCAGTTGGGACAGGGGAGGGAACGAGCAGTACTTC.

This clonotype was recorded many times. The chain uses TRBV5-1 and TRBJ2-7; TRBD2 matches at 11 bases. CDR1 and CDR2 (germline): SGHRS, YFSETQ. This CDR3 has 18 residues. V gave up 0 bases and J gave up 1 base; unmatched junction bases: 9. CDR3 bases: TGCGCCAGCAGCTTGGCCCGCAGGACTAGCGGGTCGTCCTACGAGCAGTACTTC. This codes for CASSLARRTSGSSYEQYF.

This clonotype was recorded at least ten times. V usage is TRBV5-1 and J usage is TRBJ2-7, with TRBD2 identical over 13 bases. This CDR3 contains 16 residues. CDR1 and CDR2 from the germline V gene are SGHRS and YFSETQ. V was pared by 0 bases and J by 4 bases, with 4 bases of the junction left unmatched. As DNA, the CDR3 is TGCGCCAGCAGCTTGGAGACTAGCGGGAGGAGGTACGAGCAGTACTTC. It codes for CASSLETSGRRYEQYF.

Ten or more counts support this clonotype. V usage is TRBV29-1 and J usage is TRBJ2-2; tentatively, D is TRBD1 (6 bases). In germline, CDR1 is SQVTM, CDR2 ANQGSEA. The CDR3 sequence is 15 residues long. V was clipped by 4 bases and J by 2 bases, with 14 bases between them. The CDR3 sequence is CSVGTGLGNTGELFF. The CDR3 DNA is TGCAGCGTTGGCACAGGGCTTGGAAACACCGGGGAGCTGTTTTTT.

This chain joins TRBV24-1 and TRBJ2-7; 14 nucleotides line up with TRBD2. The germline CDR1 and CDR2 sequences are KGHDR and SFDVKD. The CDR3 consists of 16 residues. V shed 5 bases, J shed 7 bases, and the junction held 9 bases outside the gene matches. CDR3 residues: CATSAAVGLAGEEQYF. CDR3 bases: TGTGCCACCAGTGCCGCGGTGGGACTAGCGGGAGAGGAGCAGTACTTC.

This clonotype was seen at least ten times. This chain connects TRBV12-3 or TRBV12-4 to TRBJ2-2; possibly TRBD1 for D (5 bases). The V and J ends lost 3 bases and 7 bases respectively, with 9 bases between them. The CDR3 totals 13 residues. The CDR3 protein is CASSLGQFGELFF. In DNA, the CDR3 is TGTGCCAGCAGTTTGGGGCAGTTCGGGGAGCTGTTTTTT.

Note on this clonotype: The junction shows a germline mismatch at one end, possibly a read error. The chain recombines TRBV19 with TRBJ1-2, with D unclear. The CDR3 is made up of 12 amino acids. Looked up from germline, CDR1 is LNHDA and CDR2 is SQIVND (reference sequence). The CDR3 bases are TGTGCCAGTCAGACTCCTAACTATGGCTACAACTTC. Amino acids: CASQTPNYGYNF.